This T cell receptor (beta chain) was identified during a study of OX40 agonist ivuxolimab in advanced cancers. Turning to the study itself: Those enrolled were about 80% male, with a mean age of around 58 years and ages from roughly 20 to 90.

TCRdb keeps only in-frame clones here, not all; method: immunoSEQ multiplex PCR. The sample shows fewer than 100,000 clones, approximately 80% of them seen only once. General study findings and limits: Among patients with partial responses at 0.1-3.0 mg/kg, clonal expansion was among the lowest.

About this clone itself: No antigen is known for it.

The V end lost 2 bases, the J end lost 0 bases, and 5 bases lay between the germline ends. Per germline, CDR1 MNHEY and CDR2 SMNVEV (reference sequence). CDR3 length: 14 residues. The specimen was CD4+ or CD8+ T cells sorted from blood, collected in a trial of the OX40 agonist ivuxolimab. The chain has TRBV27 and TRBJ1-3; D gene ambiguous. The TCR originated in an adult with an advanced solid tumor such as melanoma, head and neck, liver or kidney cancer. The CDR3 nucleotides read TGTGCCAGCAGTTTAGAACCCTCTGGAAACACCATATATTTT. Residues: CASSLEPSGNTIYF.